These 25 T cell receptor beta chains were all obtained from the same sample, sequenced in a study of cytomegalovirus exposure and HLA in healthy donors. In the PCR, 60 Vbeta and 13 Jbeta primers were used. TCRdb keeps only in-frame clones here, not all; method: immunoSEQ multiplex PCR. The sample has 90,000 to 150,000 clones, around 84% seen once. The specimen was PBMCs. Every receptor here comes from a woman aged 25 to 39 in good health and CMV-seropositive.

This clone was counted a few times. This rearrangement joins TRBV6-5 to TRBJ1-5; no clear D gene. This CDR3 is built from 13 residues. Trimming removed 8 bases at V and 2 bases at J, with 10 bases between. Germline CDR1 reads MNHEY; CDR2 reads SVGAGI. CDR3 sequence: CASQASRNQPQHF. CDR3 bases: TGTGCCAGCCAGGCATCCCGCAATCAGCCCCAGCATTTT.

V gene TRBV7-2 combines with J gene TRBJ2-2, with TRBD1 matching over 8 bases. V shed 0 bases and J 8 bases; nucleotides not matched to a gene: 2. Germline V CDR1 and CDR2: SGHTA, FQGNSA. CDR3 size: 14 residues. CDR3 sequence (DNA): TGTGCCAGCAGCTTAGCGCAGGGGGCTGGGGAGCTGTTTTTT. Translated, it gives CASSLAQGAGELFF.

The CDR3 DNA sequence: TGTGCCAGCAGCTTGAGGCATCAGGGGCGCGGGTACACTGAAGCTTTCTTT. Translation gives CASSLRHQGRGYTEAFF. This chain joins TRBV5-4 and TRBJ1-1; maybe TRBD1 (6 bases). Between the trimmed V and J ends, which lost 1 base and 3 bases, there was a span of 19 bases. CDR3 length equals 17 residues. Germline loops: CDR1 SGHNT, CDR2 YYREEE (reference sequence).

The rearrangement joins TRBV11-1 to TRBJ2-1; 7 bases are shared with TRBD2. V shed 5 bases and J 2 bases; nucleotides not matched to a gene: 15. CDR3 size: 18 residues. CDR1 SGHAT and CDR2 FQDESV come from the germline V gene (reference sequence). CDR3 sequence (DNA): TGTGCCAGCAGCGCGCACCCGCATCGGGGGGTCACCTACAATGAGCAGTTCTTC. This gives the protein CASSAHPHRGVTYNEQFF.

The chain couples TRBV10-3 to TRBJ1-1; no definite D call. CDR1 ENHRY and CDR2 SYGVKD come from the germline V gene. V gave up 3 bases and J gave up 4 bases, with 9 bases separating them. The CDR3 extends over 13 amino acids. In DNA, the CDR3 is TGTGCCATCAGTGACCGGGAGACCACTGAAGCTTTCTTT. Translated, it gives CAISDRETTEAFF.

CDR3 sequence: CASRRGTGGLNTEAFF. For the CDR3, the DNA is TGTGCCAGCAGACGCGGAACAGGGGGACTGAACACTGAAGCTTTCTTT. This rearrangement joins TRBV4-2 to TRBJ1-1; 8 bases agree with TRBD1. The CDR3 spans 16 residues. Germline CDR1 reads LGHNA; CDR2 reads YNFKEQ. V trimming: 6 bases; J trimming: 0 bases; junction bases outside the gene matches: 9.

The chain links TRBV6-1 to TRBJ2-5; TRBD2 matches at 7 bases. Germline-derived CDR1 and CDR2 are MNHNS and SASEGT. Trimming removed 1 base from V and 7 bases from J; junction bases left unmatched: 6. The CDR3 contains 14 residues. Written as DNA, the CDR3 is TGTGCCAGCAGTGAAGATCGGACGGGAGGGACCCAGTACTTC. Protein sequence: CASSEDRTGGTQYF.

The chain uses TRBV4-1 and TRBJ1-2; D uncertain. Trimming shortened V by 2 bases and J by 3 bases, and 10 bases separated the two germline ends. Germline V CDR1 and CDR2: MGHRA, YSYEKL. The CDR3 totals 14 residues. The CDR3 nucleotides are TGCGCCAGCAGCCAAAGCAGGTGGGACTATGGCTACACCTTC. Amino acids: CASSQSRWDYGYTF.

The J gene is TRBJ1-1, the V gene TRBV5-1; maybe TRBD1 (5 bases). CDR3 size: 13 residues. The V end lost 7 bases, the J end lost 1 base, and 11 bases lay between the germline ends. Germline-derived CDR1 and CDR2 are SGHRS and YFSETQ. Here the CDR3 reads CASRAGGNTEAFF. CDR3 in DNA: TGCGCCAGCCGCGCCGGGGGGAACACTGAAGCTTTCTTT.

Note on this clone: The germline gene is not matched at one end of the junction; a read error may be the cause. CDR3 coding DNA: TGTGCCAGCAGCAAGGGGCAGGGCTTAGAGTCCCAGTACTTC. This codes for CASSKGQGLESQYF. The chain joins TRBV2 to TRBJ2-5, with D maybe TRBD1 (5 bases). The germline V gene has CDR1 SNHLY and CDR2 FYNNEI. CDR3 length: 14 amino acids. The full variable domain, its missing parts supplied by reference TRBV2 and TRBJ2-5, is EPEVTQTPSHQVTQMGQEVILRCVPISNHLYFYWYRQILGQKVEFLVSFYNNEISEKSEIFDDQFSVERPDGSNFTLKIRSTKLEDSAMYFCASSKGQGLESQYFGPGTRLLVL.

This clone was counted ten times or more. The J gene is TRBJ1-1, the V gene TRBV30, with D possibly TRBD1 on 6 matching bases. V lost 3 bases and J 3 bases, leaving 11 bases between the germline ends. The V gene's germline CDR1 is GTSNPN and CDR2 SVGIG (reference sequence). The CDR3 sequence is 13 residues long. The CDR3 reads CAWSRDIYTEAFF. The CDR3 nucleotides read TGTGCCTGGAGCCGGGACATCTACACTGAAGCTTTCTTT.

The chain joins TRBV5-6 to TRBJ2-3; D possibly corresponds to TRBD1 (6 bases). CDR3 length: 14 residues. CDR1 and CDR2 from the germline V gene are SGHDT and YYEEEE. V lost 4 bases and J lost 1, with 10 bases in between. CDR3 protein: CASSTGHRTDTQYF. The CDR3 coding sequence is TGTGCCAGCAGCACGGGACACCGCACAGATACGCAGTATTTT.

V is TRBV7-2 and J is TRBJ2-7; 10 positions agree with TRBD1. Per the germline V gene, CDR1 is SGHTA and CDR2 is FQGNSA. With V trimmed by 5 bases and J by 2 bases, 6 bases remained unmatched. This CDR3 has 15 residues. The CDR3 here is CASSTRDRGAYEQYF. CDR3 coding DNA: TGTGCCAGCAGCACCAGGGACAGGGGAGCCTACGAGCAGTACTTC.

The chain uses TRBV27 and TRBJ1-2, with D tentatively TRBD1 (6 bases). CDR3 length: 13 amino acids. Trimming pared 6 bases from V and 4 bases from J, leaving 12 bases between. The germline gives CDR1 MNHEY, CDR2 SMNVEV (reference sequence). CDR3 DNA sequence: TGTGCCAGCAGGGGCGACAGGCGCTATGGCTACACCTTC. The encoded protein is CASRGDRRYGYTF.

V gene TRBV7-9 combines with J gene TRBJ2-3; 8 bases are shared with TRBD2. The CDR3 has 15 amino acids. The V gene end was trimmed by 3 bases and the J gene end by 0 bases; junction bases not matched to a gene: 2. Germline V gives CDR1 SEHNR, CDR2 FQNEAQ (reference sequence). Written as DNA, the CDR3 is TGTGCCAGCAGCTTGGGGACTAGGAGCACAGATACGCAGTATTTT. Protein product: CASSLGTRSTDTQYF.

The chain couples TRBV30 to TRBJ1-3; 9 bases are shared with TRBD1. The CDR3 spans 16 residues. CDR1 is GTSNPN, CDR2 SVGIG, per germline (reference sequence). After removal of 0 bases from V and 4 bases from J, the junction contained 7 bases not matched to a gene. The CDR3 is CAWSVQGASYGNTIYF. The CDR3 DNA is TGTGCCTGGAGTGTACAGGGGGCGTCTTACGGAAACACCATATATTTT.

This clone has more than one count but fewer than ten. The V call is TRBV15, the J call TRBJ1-2; D not certain. The CDR3 loop spans 14 amino acids. Germline CDR1 reads LNHNV; CDR2 reads YYDKDF (reference sequence). The V end was cut by 5 bases, the J end by 2 bases, with 12 bases between. This CDR3 reads CATSVEVGNYGYTF. CDR3 in DNA: TGTGCCACCAGCGTGGAGGTCGGGAACTATGGCTACACCTTC.

There are a few counts of this clone. The identical CDR3 is also encoded by other nucleotide sequences in the sample. The chain carries TRBV5-1 and TRBJ1-1; unclear D gene. The germline gives CDR1 SGHRS, CDR2 YFSETQ. There are 13 residues in the CDR3. With 1 base removed from V and 3 bases from J, the gap between germline ends came to 7 bases. The CDR3 here is CASSLQGDTEAFF. Written as DNA, the CDR3 is TGCGCCAGCAGCTTGCAAGGAGACACTGAAGCTTTCTTT.

The chain joins TRBV7-2 to TRBJ2-5; TRBD2 is a possible D gene (6 bases). The CDR3 consists of 13 residues. Germline V CDR1 and CDR2: SGHTA, FQGNSA. V was clipped by 5 bases and J by 1 base, with 8 bases between them. DNA of the CDR3: TGTGCCAGCAGCCGCGGGACCCAAGAGACCCAGTACTTC. Protein: CASSRGTQETQYF.

The sample holds a few counts of this clone. The CDR3 coding sequence is TGCGCCAGCAGCGGGTCCCTCCGGGCTAATGAAAAACTGTTTTTT. Translating it yields CASSGSLRANEKLFF. V usage is TRBV4-3 and J usage is TRBJ1-4; D is unclear. This CDR3 comprises 15 residues. V was cut by 5 bases and J by 3 bases, with 13 bases left in between. The V gene's germline CDR1 is LGHNA and CDR2 YSLEER.

This clone was found a few times. V is TRBV5-4 and J is TRBJ2-1; D might be TRBD1 (5 bases). This CDR3 comprises 11 residues. Between the trimmed V and J ends, which lost 2 bases and 13 bases, there was a span of 10 bases. Germline CDR1 reads SGHNT; CDR2 reads YYREEE (reference sequence). The CDR3 coding sequence is TGTGCCAGCAGCTTCGAGACAGCCCAGTTCTTC. Translating gives CASSFETAQFF.

This sequence joins TRBV9 and TRBJ2-7; D may be TRBD2 (6 bases). CDR3 length: 15 amino acids. Germline loops: CDR1 SGDLS, CDR2 YYNGEE. With 0 bases removed from V and 5 bases from J, the gap between germline ends came to 15 bases. The CDR3 loop reads CASSVGLGGGDEQYF. CDR3 nucleotide sequence: TGTGCCAGCAGCGTAGGTCTGGGGGGTGGTGACGAGCAGTACTTC.

This chain links TRBV2 with TRBJ1-4; D is uncertain. The germline gives CDR1 SNHLY, CDR2 FYNNEI. V was pared by 4 bases and J by 2 bases, with 2 bases between. The CDR3 spans 12 residues. The CDR3 loop is CASSATNEKLFF. DNA for the CDR3: TGTGCCAGCAGTGCGACTAATGAAAAACTGTTTTTT.

V usage is TRBV30 and J usage is TRBJ1-3, with 7 bases lining up with TRBD1. V was clipped by 0 bases and J by 4 bases; unmatched bases: 6. Germline values: CDR1 GTSNPN, CDR2 SVGIG (reference sequence). The CDR3 consists of 15 residues. The CDR3 DNA reads TGTGCCTGGAGTGTACGCGACAGGGCCGGAAACACCATATATTTT. This sequence encodes CAWSVRDRAGNTIYF. The whole variable domain, remainder taken from reference TRBV30 and TRBJ1-3, is SQTIHQWPATLVQPVGSPLSLECTVEGTSNPNLYWYRQAAGRGLQLLFYSVGIGQISSEVPQNLSASRPQDRQFILSSKKLLLSDSGFYLCAWSVRDRAGNTIYFGEGSWLTVV.

This sequence joins TRBV4-2 and TRBJ2-3; 12 nucleotides match TRBD1. Losses at the gene ends were 3 bases for V and 2 bases for J; bases not matched to a gene: 12. The CDR3 consists of 19 residues. Germline CDR1 and CDR2: LGHNA and YNFKEQ. The DNA for the CDR3 is TGTGCCAGCAGCCAGCGGGCCGGGACAGGGGGCCGGAACACAGATACGCAGTATTTT. The encoded protein is CASSQRAGTGGRNTDTQYF.